These 7 T cell receptor beta chains share one sample of origin, sequenced in a study of regulatory T cells in long-lasting Graves disease. Arm-PCR with iRepertoire HTBI primers amplified the CDR3 regions for these TCR beta libraries. TCRdb recomputed calls from the multiplex PCR reads with MiXCR, one row per CDR3 protein. The profile covers around 450,000 distinct CDR3 sequences, with 20% to 25% appearing a single time and roughly 7.1% taken by the ten largest. Time point indicated: persistent/refractory GD, antithyroid drugs over 5 years with positive TRAb. Preparation of the TCR library used RNA extracted from PBMCs. The sequences come from peripheral blood mononuclear cells (PBMCs), collected when the disease was refractory, from a patient treated with antithyroid drugs. These receptors were collected from a female donor with Graves disease.

The rearrangement uses TRBV28 and TRBJ1-3; no definite D call. V gave up 7 bases and J gave up 0 bases, with 13 bases separating them. Germline lookup yields CDR1 MDHEN and CDR2 SYDVKM. This CDR3 has 15 residues. CDR3 amino acids: CASTPSGVSGNTIYF. DNA of the CDR3: TGTGCCAGCACCCCGTCCGGTGTCTCTGGAAACACCATATATTTT.

Worth noting for this clonotype: A read error is the likely source, as a far larger clone sits one nucleotide away. Likely a read error: the CDR3 ends without its conserved phenylalanine or tryptophan. This chain uses TRBV6-9 with TRBJ1-1, with TRBD1 as a possible D gene (6 bases). V lost 3 bases and J 1 base, leaving 12 bases between the germline ends. Germline V gives CDR1 MNHGY, CDR2 SVAAGI. The CDR3 is made up of 15 amino acids. The CDR3 protein is CASSYRGGRNTEAFL. The CDR3 nucleotides are TGTGCCAGCAGTTACAGGGGAGGTCGGAACACTGAAGCTTTCCTT.

About this clonotype itself: The junction differs from germline at one of its ends, possibly a read error. V is TRBV28 and J is TRBJ1-3; D call uncertain. This CDR3 region has 16 residues. Germline CDR1 is MDHEN and CDR2 is SYDVKM. The CDR3 sequence: CASSVESAGSRNTIYF. Here the CDR3 DNA reads TGTGCCAGCAGTGTGGAGTCCGCAGGCTCTAGAAACACCATATATTTT.

This clonotype has at least ten counts. This chain uses TRBV11-1 with TRBJ2-5, with 7 positions matching TRBD2. The CDR3 runs to 14 residues. With 5 bases clipped from V and 4 bases from J, the junction kept 7 bases outside the gene matches. CDR1 is SGHAT and CDR2 is FQDESV in the germline V gene (reference sequence). The CDR3 reads CASSPFTGGETQYF. CDR3 nucleotides: TGTGCCAGCAGCCCCTTTACGGGAGGAGAGACCCAGTACTTC.

As regards this clonotype: A much larger clonotype is one base distant, so this may be a read error. CDR3 bases: TGTGCTAGTGGTTTGTCCGCAAGGACCGCAGGGAGCTCCTACGAGCAGCACTTC. The encoded protein is CASGLSARTAGSSYEQHF. The J gene is TRBJ2-7, the V gene TRBV12-5; D might be TRBD1 or TRBD2, each matching 5 bases. This CDR3 is 18 amino acids long. The germline V gene encodes CDR1 LGHNT and CDR2 FRNRAP. Full variable domain (outside the CDR3, taken from reference TRBV12-5 and TRBJ2-7): DARVTQTPRHKVTEMGQEVTMRCQPILGHNTVFWYRQTMMQGLELLAYFRNRAPLDDSGMPKDRFSAEMPDATLATLKIQPSEPRDSAVYFCASGLSARTAGSSYEQHFGPGTRLTVT.

The chain couples TRBV10-2 to TRBJ1-2, with TRBD1 matching 7 bases. The junction had 27 bases not matched to a gene; V was cut back by 7 bases and J by 4 bases. This CDR3 is built from 20 residues. Per the germline V gene, CDR1 is WSHSY and CDR2 is SAAADI. In nucleotides, the CDR3 is TGCGCCAGCACAGACGGCCCCCTCGGTCACCTCGGGACAGCTCTCTATGGCTACACCTTC. Its translation is CASTDGPLGHLGTALYGYTF.

The chain recombines TRBV6-5 with TRBJ1-1; D is undetermined. Germline V gene lookup returns CDR1 MNHEY and CDR2 SVGAGI. Trimming pared 1 base from V and 1 base from J, leaving 19 bases between. The CDR3 is 18 amino acids. This CDR3 reads CASSYYWQGSLENTEAFF. The CDR3 bases are TGTGCCAGCAGTTACTACTGGCAAGGGAGTCTGGAGAACACTGAAGCTTTCTTT.